This section outlines one T cell receptor beta chain sequence together with its context. Its antigen is still unknown. No base-level quality is on record; no much larger clone is a single base apart. The entry originates in a study of T cells after yellow fever vaccination (dated by TCRdb to the late 2010s). For the study in its entirety: The SMART-Seq v4 Ultra Low Input RNA kit was used to prepare libraries from fractions with low cell numbers. To follow T-cell clones before and after primary and booster YFV17D yellow fever vaccination, bulk TCR alpha and beta repertoires were sequenced over time. Two healthy male donors, one aged 18 to 30 and one aged 30 to 40 years, made up the cohort. Blood samples were taken at several timepoints before and after primary and secondary immunization, and bulk PBMC replicates and cell subsets were isolated. The study at large found these results: A small fraction of clonotypes appeared in both the CD4 and CD8 compartments, likely as a result of convergent recombination. The secondary T-cell response was weaker than the primary response but faster, peaking on day 5 instead of day 15. Computational filtering was needed because FACS-sorted repertoires could contain abundant contaminating clonotypes from the bulk population. After the booster, most clones that had expanded after primary vaccination were detected again (around 96% of CD4 and more than 85% of CD8), suggesting broad maintenance of memory. Only a couple of donors were included in the study, so the extent to which the findings can be generalized is limited.

TCR cDNA was synthesized by 5'RACE template switching, which introduced a universal primer site and unique molecular identifiers. cDNA synthesis was primed from both the TCR alpha and TCR beta constant segments. Two PCR steps were used to amplify libraries, with sample barcodes and sequencing adapters being added in the second step. Libraries were sequenced on Illumina HiSeq 2500 (2x100 bp) or NovaSeq (2x150 bp). The authors' analysis ran thus. MIGEC handled demultiplexing of reads and collapsing into UMI consensus sequences, while MiXCR performed V(D)J alignment. Using edgeR on replicate PBMC samples, clonotypes were called vaccine-responding if FDR was below 0.01 and the log2 fold change was above 5 up to day 15. Each bulk clonotype was labeled CD4 or CD8 based on which sequenced repertoire, CD4 or CD8, contained the clonotype at higher abundance. Clones were called with MiXCR by TCRdb after fastp trimmed the public reads at Q25, and only in-frame beta chains were retained. Entries that share a CDR3 protein sequence are merged under the most common genes and DNA. The V and J calls and clone size come from TCRdb's table, not from the authors' own analysis. The sample profile shows about 400,000 distinct CDR3 sequences; around 10% of them were found once. The ten largest account for around 19% of the sample.

Explained via the paper, the treatment or condition label denotes: live attenuated yellow fever vaccine strain. Two biological replicates of bulk PBMCs were collected at each blood-draw timepoint. PBMCs were isolated from peripheral blood using a standard Ficoll-Paque protocol. TriZol was used to extract RNA from bulk PBMCs, CD4 and CD8 fractions, and dextramer-positive and dextramer-negative fractions. The origin of this receptor is a man in his late teens or twenties who received the YFV17D yellow fever vaccine. The source was PBMCs, collected on the day of the first yellow fever vaccination.

This receptor carries the CDR3 CASSFGIRTSGGADTQYF. The nucleotides read TGCGCCAGCAGCTTCGGTATTCGGACTAGCGGGGGGGCAGATACGCAGTATTTT. The chain is encoded by TRBV5-1 joined to TRBJ2-3; a stretch of 15 junction bases matches TRBD2. CDR3 length: 18 amino acids, cysteine to phenylalanine. This entry keeps only the CDR3 DNA: 54 bases, framed from base 1. V trim: 2 bases; J trim: 4 bases; unmatched bases: 8. Based on the germline V gene, the CDR1 and CDR2 sequences are SGHRS and YFSETQ.